This T cell receptor beta chain appears in the sequencing data of a study of regulatory T cells in long-lasting Graves disease. Study-wide points: Persistent cases favored TRBV28, TRBJ1-2 and TRBJ2-5.

Time point noted: persistent/refractory GD, antithyroid drugs over 5 years with positive TRAb. PBMC RNA was the source of the TCR library. About this clonotype: Its antigen is currently unknown. This likely stems from a read error, as it lies one base from a far larger clone.

The CDR3 runs 14 residues. V shed 7 bases and J 4 bases; nucleotides not matched to a gene: 7. Per germline, CDR1 SNHLY and CDR2 FYNNEI. CDR3 regions were amplified by Arm-PCR using iRepertoire HTBI primers to build TCR beta libraries. TCRdb reprocessed the multiplex PCR reads with MiXCR, giving one entry per CDR3 protein. The sample includes around 510,000 distinct CDR3 sequences, less than 25% of them seen just once. The sequencing used peripheral blood mononuclear cells (PBMCs), collected when the disease was refractory, from a patient treated with antithyroid drugs. This TCR derives from a female donor with Graves disease. V gene TRBV2 combines with J gene TRBJ2-5; TRBD1 agrees at 9 bases. The CDR3: CASIGGTGRETQYF. In DNA, the CDR3 is TGTGCCAGCATTGGTGGGACAGGGCGAGAGACCCAGTACTTC.